These 10 T cell receptor beta chains came from one sample sequenced in a study of cytomegalovirus exposure and HLA in healthy donors. 60 Vbeta and 13 Jbeta primers were used in PCR. Profiled with immunoSEQ multiplex PCR; TCRdb holds only in-frame clones, not every one. Of around 120,000 clones in the sample, roughly 80% were seen once. Specimen: PBMCs. These receptor sequences come from a woman aged 40 to 50 in good health and CMV-seropositive.

The chain carries TRBV5-1 and TRBJ1-2; possibly TRBD1 for D (5 bases). V was trimmed by 0 bases and J by 4 bases, leaving 10 bases between them. Germline lookup yields CDR1 SGHRS and CDR2 YFSETQ. The CDR3 consists of 14 residues. The CDR3 nucleotides read TGCGCCAGCAGCTTGGCCCAGGGCCCCTATGGCTACACCTTC. It codes for CASSLAQGPYGYTF.

The chain recombines TRBV4-2 with TRBJ2-2; 7 positions match TRBD1. The CDR3 is 16 residues long. J gave up 3 bases and V 0 bases, and 4 bases lay outside the gene matches. Germline-derived CDR1 and CDR2 are LGHNA and YNFKEQ. This CDR3 reads CASSQDGDRYTGELFF. The CDR3 DNA reads as TGTGCCAGCAGCCAAGACGGGGACAGATACACCGGGGAGCTGTTTTTT.

This clone was counted once. This chain uses TRBV5-4 with TRBJ1-1; 8 nucleotides agree with TRBD1. Germline V gene sequence: CDR1 SGHNT, CDR2 YYREEE (reference sequence). The CDR3 is 13 residues long. Trimming removed 4 bases from V and 10 bases from J; junction bases left unmatched: 9. CDR3 loop: CASSQTLDRGAFF. CDR3 sequence (DNA): TGTGCCAGCAGCCAAACTCTTGACAGGGGAGCTTTCTTT. The whole variable domain, filled in from reference TRBV5-4 and TRBJ1-1, reads ETGVTQSPTHLIKTRGQQVTLRCSSQSGHNTVSWYQQALGQGPQFIFQYYREEENGRGNFPPRFSGLQFPNYSSELNVNALELDDSALYLCASSQTLDRGAFFGQGTRLTVV.

This sequence joins TRBV13 and TRBJ2-1; D gene uncertain. Germline V gene sequence: CDR1 PRHDT, CDR2 FYEKMQ (reference sequence). CDR3 length: 15 amino acids. V shed 4 bases and J shed 0 bases, with 10 bases lying between them. Written as DNA, the CDR3 is TGTGCCAGCAGCTCCCGCCCGCGCTCCTACAATGAGCAGTTCTTC. It translates to CASSSRPRSYNEQFF. Full variable domain (outside the CDR3, taken from reference TRBV13 and TRBJ2-1): AAGVIQSPRHLIKEKRETATLKCYPIPRHDTVYWYQQGPGQDPQFLISFYEKMQSDKGSIPDRFSAQQFSDYHSELNMSSLELGDSALYFCASSSRPRSYNEQFFGPGTRLTVL.

The chain joins TRBV5-1 to TRBJ2-5; 10 bases agree with TRBD1. The assigned J gene may be wrong: the sequence end matches TRBJ2-7 better. The V gene's germline CDR1 is SGHRS and CDR2 YFSETQ. The CDR3 covers 14 residues. The CDR3 sequence is CASSSGQGGYEQYF. CDR3 nucleotides: TGCGCCAGCAGCTCCGGACAGGGGGGCTACGAGCAGTACTTC.

J is TRBJ1-4 and V is TRBV15; D ambiguous. This CDR3 spans 16 amino acids. V dropped 0 bases and J dropped 3 bases, with 11 bases sitting between them. The germline CDR1 and CDR2 sequences are LNHNV and YYDKDF (reference sequence). The CDR3 DNA reads as TGTGCCACCAGCAGAGATCTGACATCCCCTAATGAAAAACTGTTTTTT. The encoded protein is CATSRDLTSPNEKLFF.

J is TRBJ1-1 and V is TRBV2; TRBD1 might be the D (6 bases). The CDR3 is 12 amino acids. Germline CDR1 SNHLY, CDR2 FYNNEI. The V and J ends lost 6 bases and 10 bases respectively, with 15 bases between them. The CDR3 spells CASRLQGLSAFF. For the CDR3, the DNA is TGTGCCAGCAGACTGCAGGGGTTGTCAGCTTTCTTT.

The V call is TRBV27, the J call TRBJ2-5; D call uncertain. Judging by the DNA end, TRBJ2-7 fits better; the J call may be wrong. This CDR3 is 16 amino acids long. Germline loops: CDR1 MNHEY, CDR2 SMNVEV (reference sequence). This chain's CDR3 is CASSLSEQTHSYEQYF. The CDR3 DNA reads TGTGCCAGCAGTTTATCGGAACAGACACACTCCTACGAGCAGTACTTC.

This clone was recorded a few times. V and J are TRBV2 and TRBJ2-3; 9 bases map to TRBD2. This CDR3 has 13 residues. CDR1 is SNHLY and CDR2 is FYNNEI in the germline V gene. Trimming took 2 bases from V and 8 from J; bases not matched to a gene: 2. The CDR3 here is CASSEIAGVTQYF. The CDR3 nucleotides read TGTGCCAGCAGTGAAATAGCGGGGGTTACGCAGTATTTT.

This clone was detected only once. This rearrangement joins TRBV27 to TRBJ1-6; possibly TRBD1 for D (5 bases). V lost 2 bases to trimming and J lost 10 bases, with 15 bases between them. This CDR3 has 15 residues. Germline CDR1 reads MNHEY; CDR2 reads SMNVEV (reference sequence). The CDR3 DNA follows: TGTGCCAGCAGTTTAATTTCAGGGCGCGCCTCACCCCTCCACTTT. Translated: CASSLISGRASPLHF.